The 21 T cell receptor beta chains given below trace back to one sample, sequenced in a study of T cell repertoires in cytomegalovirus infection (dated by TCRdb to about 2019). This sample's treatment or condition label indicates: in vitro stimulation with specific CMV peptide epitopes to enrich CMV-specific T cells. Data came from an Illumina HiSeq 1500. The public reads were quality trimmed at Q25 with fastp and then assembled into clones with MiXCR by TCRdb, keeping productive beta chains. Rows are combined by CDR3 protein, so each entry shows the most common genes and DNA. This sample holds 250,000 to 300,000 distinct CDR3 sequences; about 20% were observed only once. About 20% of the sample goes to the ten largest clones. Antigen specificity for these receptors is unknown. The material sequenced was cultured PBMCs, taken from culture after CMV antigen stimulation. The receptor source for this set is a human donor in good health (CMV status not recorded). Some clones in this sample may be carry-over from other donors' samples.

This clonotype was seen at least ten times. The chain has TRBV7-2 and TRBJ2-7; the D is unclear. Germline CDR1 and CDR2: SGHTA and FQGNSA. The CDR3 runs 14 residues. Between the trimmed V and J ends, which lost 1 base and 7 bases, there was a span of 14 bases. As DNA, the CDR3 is TGTGCCAGCAGCTTAGTTGGCCCTGTCGGGGAGCAGTACGTC. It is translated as CASSLVGPVGEQYV.

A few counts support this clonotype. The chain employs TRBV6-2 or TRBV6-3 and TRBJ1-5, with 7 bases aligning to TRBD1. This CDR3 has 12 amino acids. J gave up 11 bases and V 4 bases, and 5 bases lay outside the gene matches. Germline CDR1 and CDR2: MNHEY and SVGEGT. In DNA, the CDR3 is TGTGCCAGCAGTTCCCAGACAGGGACCCAGCATTTT. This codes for CASSSQTGTQHF.

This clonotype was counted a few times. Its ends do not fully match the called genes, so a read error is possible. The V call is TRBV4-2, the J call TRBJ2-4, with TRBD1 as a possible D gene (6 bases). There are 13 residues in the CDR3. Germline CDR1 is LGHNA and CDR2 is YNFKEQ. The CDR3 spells CASSQGQGNIQYF. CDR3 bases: TGTGCCAGCAGTCAAGGGCAGGGGAACATTCAGTACTTC.

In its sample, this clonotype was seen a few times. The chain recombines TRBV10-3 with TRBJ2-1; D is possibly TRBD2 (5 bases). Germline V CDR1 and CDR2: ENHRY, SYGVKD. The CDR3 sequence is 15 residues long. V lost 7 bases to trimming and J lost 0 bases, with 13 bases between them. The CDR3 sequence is CAITGGESSYNEQFF. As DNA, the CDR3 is TGTGCCATCACTGGTGGGGAGAGCTCCTACAATGAGCAGTTCTTC.

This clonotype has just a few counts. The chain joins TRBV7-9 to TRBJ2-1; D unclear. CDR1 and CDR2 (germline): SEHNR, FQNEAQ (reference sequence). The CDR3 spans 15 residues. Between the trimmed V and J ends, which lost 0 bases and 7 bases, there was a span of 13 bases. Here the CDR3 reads CASSLAQGSRNEQFF. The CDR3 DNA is TGTGCCAGCAGCTTAGCGCAAGGCTCTAGGAATGAGCAGTTCTTC.

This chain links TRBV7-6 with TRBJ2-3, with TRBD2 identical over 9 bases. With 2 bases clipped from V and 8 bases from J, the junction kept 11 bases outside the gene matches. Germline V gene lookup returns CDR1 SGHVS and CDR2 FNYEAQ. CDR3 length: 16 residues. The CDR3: CASSLSLLAGEFTQYF. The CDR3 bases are TGTGCCAGCAGCTTATCCCTATTAGCGGGAGAATTTACGCAGTATTTT.

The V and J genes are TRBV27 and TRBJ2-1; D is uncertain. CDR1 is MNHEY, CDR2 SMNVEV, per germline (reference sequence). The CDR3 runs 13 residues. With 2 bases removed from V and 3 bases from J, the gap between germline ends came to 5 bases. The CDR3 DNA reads TGTGCCAGCAGTTTAAAGATCTACAATGAGCAGTTCTTC. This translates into CASSLKIYNEQFF.

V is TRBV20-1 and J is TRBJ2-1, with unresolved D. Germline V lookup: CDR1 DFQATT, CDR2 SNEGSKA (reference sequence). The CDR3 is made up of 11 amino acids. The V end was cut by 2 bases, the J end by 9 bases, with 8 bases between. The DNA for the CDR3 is TGCAGTGCTAGACAGTTCCTTGAGCAGTTCTTC. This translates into CSARQFLEQFF.

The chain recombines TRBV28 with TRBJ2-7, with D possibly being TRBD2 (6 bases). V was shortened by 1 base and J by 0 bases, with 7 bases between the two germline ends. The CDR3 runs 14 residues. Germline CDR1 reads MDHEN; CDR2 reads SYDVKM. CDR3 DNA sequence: TGTGCCAGCAGTTTATCGACTAGCTCCTACGAGCAGTACGTC. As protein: CASSLSTSSYEQYV.

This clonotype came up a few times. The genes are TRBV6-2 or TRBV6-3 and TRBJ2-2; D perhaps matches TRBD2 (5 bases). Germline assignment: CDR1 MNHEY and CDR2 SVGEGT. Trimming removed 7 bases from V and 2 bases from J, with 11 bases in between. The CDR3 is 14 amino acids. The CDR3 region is CASTGRTNTGELFF. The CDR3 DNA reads TGTGCCAGCACCGGACGGACTAACACCGGGGAGCTGTTTTTT.

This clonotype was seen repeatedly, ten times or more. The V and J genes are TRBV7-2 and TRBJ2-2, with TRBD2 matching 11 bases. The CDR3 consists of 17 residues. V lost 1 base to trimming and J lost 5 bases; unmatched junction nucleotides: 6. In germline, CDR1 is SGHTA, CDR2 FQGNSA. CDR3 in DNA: TGTGCCAGCAGCTTAGAACTAGCGGGAGTGGGGACCGGGGAGCTGTTTTTT. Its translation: CASSLELAGVGTGELFF.

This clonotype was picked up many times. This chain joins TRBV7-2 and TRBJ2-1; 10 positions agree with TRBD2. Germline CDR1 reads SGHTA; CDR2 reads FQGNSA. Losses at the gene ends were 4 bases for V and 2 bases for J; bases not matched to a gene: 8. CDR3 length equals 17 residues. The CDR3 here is CASSSGLAELAYNEQFF. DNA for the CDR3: TGTGCCAGCAGCTCTGGACTAGCGGAGCTCGCCTACAATGAGCAGTTCTTC.

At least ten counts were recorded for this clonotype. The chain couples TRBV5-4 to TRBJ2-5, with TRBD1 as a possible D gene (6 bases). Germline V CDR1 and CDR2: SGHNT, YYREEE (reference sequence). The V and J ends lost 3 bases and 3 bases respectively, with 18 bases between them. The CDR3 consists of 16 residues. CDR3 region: CASSSPRVGAEETQYF. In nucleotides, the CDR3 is TGTGCCAGCAGCTCCCCTAGAGTGGGGGCTGAAGAGACCCAGTACTTC.

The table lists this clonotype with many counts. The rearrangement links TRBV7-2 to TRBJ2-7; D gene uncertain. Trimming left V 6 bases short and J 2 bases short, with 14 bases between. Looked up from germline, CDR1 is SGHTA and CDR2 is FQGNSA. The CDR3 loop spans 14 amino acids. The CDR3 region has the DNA TGTGCCAGCAGTCGAAAACCAGAGACCTACGAGCAGTACTTC. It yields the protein CASSRKPETYEQYF.

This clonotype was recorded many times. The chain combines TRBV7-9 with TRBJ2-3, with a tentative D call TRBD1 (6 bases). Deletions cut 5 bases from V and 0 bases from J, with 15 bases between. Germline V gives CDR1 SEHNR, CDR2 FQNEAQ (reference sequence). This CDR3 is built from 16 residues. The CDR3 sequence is CASSPQGPFSTDTQYF. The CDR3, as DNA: TGTGCCAGCAGCCCTCAGGGGCCGTTTAGCACAGATACGCAGTATTTT. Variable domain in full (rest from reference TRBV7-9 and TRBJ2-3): DTGVSQNPRHKITKRGQNVTFRCDPISEHNRLYWYRQTLGQGPEFLTYFQNEAQLEKSRLLSDRFSAERPKGSFSTLEIQRTEQGDSAMYLCASSPQGPFSTDTQYFGPGTRLTVL.

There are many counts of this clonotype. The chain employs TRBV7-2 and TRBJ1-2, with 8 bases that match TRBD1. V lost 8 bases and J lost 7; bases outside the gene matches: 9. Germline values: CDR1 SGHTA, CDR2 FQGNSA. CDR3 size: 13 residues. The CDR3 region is CASHPGQVGGYTF. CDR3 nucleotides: TGTGCCAGCCACCCGGGACAGGTCGGTGGCTACACCTTC.

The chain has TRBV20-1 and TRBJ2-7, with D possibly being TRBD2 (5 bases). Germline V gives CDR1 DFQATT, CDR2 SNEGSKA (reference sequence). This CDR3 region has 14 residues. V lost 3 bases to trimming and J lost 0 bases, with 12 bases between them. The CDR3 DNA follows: TGCAGTGCTAGCCCTAGAGGGAGCTCCTACGAGCAGTACGTC. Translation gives CSASPRGSSYEQYV.

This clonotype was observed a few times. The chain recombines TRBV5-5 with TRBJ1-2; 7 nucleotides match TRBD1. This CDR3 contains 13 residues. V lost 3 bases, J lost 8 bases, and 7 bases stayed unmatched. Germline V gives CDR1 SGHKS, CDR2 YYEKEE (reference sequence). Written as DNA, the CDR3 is TGTGCCAGCAGCTCGACAGGGATGGTGGGCTACACCTTC. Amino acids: CASSSTGMVGYTF.

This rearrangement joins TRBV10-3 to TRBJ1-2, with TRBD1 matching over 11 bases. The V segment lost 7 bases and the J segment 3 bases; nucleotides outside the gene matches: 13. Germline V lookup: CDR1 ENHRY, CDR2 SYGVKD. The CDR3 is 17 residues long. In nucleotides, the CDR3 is TGTGCCATCACTCAATACCGGACAGGGGGCGTCCACTATGGCTACACCTTC. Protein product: CAITQYRTGGVHYGYTF.

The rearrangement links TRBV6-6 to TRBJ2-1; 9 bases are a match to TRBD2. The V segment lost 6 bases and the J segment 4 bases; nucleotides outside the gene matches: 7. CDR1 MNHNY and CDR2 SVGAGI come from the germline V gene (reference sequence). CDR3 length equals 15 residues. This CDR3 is CASRPLAGPYNEQFF. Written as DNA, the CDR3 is TGTGCCAGCAGGCCACTAGCGGGCCCTTACAATGAGCAGTTCTTC.

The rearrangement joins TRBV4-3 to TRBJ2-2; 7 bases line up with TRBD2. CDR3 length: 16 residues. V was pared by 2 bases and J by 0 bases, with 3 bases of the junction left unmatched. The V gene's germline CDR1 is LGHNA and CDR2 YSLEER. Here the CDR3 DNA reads TGCGCCAGCAGCCAATCAGCGGGGTCGAACACCGGGGAGCTGTTTTTT. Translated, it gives CASSQSAGSNTGELFF.